This T cell receptor beta chain emerged from a study of blood T cell repertoires in COVID-19. Study-wide context: Samples of COVID-19 (acute and convalescent) were obtained from the United States, Italy and Spain. T cells, B-cell-depleted T cells, or PBMCs provided the cDNA or gDNA that served as material.

There are 13 residues in the CDR3. V was trimmed by 5 bases and J by 4 bases, leaving 12 bases between them. CDR1 and CDR2 from the germline V gene are SGDLS and YYNGEE. Source study methods: The assay estimated nucleated cells by amplifying reference gene primers. Assay: immunoSEQ multiplex PCR; the TCRdb copy retains only in-frame clones and omits some. V and J calls and clone size are copied from that table; D and trimming were computed from the DNA. This table has 300,000 to 350,000 clones, about four fifths appearing once. This sequence joins TRBV9 and TRBJ1-1, with D tentatively TRBD1 (5 bases). The clonotype originates from a man aged 30 to 45 with active or convalescent COVID-19. The specimen was peripheral blood. CDR3 sequence reads: CASSATGGTEAFF. The CDR3 DNA reads as TGTGCCAGCAGTGCAACGGGGGGCACTGAAGCTTTCTTT.